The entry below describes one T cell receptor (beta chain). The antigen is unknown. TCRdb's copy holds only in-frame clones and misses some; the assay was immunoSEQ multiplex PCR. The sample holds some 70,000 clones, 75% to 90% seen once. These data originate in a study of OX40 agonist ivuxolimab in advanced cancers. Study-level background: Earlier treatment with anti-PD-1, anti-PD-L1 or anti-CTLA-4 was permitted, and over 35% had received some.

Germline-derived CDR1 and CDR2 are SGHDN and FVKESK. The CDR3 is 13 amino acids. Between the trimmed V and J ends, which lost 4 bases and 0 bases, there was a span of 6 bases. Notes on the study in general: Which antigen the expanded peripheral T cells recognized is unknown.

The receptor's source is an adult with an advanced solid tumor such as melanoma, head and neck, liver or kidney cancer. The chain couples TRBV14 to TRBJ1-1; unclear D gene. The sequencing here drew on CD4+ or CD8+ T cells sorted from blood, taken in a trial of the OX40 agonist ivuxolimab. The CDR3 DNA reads TGTGCCAGCAGCCGTCGGTTGAACACTGAAGCTTTCTTT. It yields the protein CASSRRLNTEAFF.